These T cell receptor beta chains were read from a single sample in a study of blood T cell repertoires in COVID-19. Clones were sequenced by immunoSEQ multiplex PCR, and TCRdb holds only the in-frame ones, with some missing. The sample records fewer than 500,000 clones, around 89% being singletons. The sequenced material came from peripheral blood. The receptors stem from a woman aged 25-40 years with acute or convalescent COVID-19. The CDR3 runs from the conserved cysteine through the conserved F or W. A D gene is named only where the DNA matches it firmly. Size tells how often a clone was seen (once, few, many) or the class of an expanded clone, and some rows leave it out.

v_gene,d_gene,j_gene,abundance,CDR3aa,CDR3nt
TRBV7-8,NA,TRBJ1-5,NA,CASSRLGEDQPQHF,TGTGCCAGCAGCCGCCTGGGAGAGGATCAGCCCCAGCATTTT
TRBV15,NA,TRBJ2-5,NA,CATSRDRGIQETQYF,TGTGCCACCAGCAGAGATCGGGGGATCCAAGAGACCCAGTACTTC
TRBV3-1/TRBV3-2,NA,TRBJ1-1,NA,CASSLSTVMNTEAFF,TGTGCCAGCAGCCTCTCGACAGTAATGAACACTGAAGCTTTCTTT
TRBV6-5,NA,TRBJ1-6,NA,CASSYSGTSPLHF,TGTGCCAGCAGTTACTCCGGTACTTCACCCCTCCACTTT
TRBV6-5,NA,TRBJ1-2,once,CASKLNYGYTF,TGTGCCAGCAAGCTAAACTATGGCTACACCTTC
TRBV29-1,NA,TRBJ1-1,few,CSVERLAGVNTEAFF,TGCAGCGTTGAAAGGTTGGCAGGGGTGAACACTGAAGCTTTCTTT
TRBV15,NA,TRBJ2-5,few,CATSRLGGQETQYF,TGTGCCACCAGCAGACTGGGGGGTCAAGAGACCCAGTACTTC
TRBV30,NA,TRBJ2-7,NA,CAWSGQGWAYEQYF,TGTGCCTGGAGTGGGCAGGGATGGGCGTACGAGCAGTACTTC
TRBV29-1,TRBD1,TRBJ1-1,NA,CSVQGVMNTEAFF,TGCAGCGTACAGGGGGTCATGAACACTGAAGCTTTCTTT
TRBV5-8,TRBD1,TRBJ1-5,NA,CASSAGTGNQPQHF,TGTGCCAGCAGCGCTGGGACAGGGAATCAGCCCCAGCATTTT
TRBV6-5,NA,TRBJ2-7,once,CASRLRTPVYEQYF,TGTGCCAGCAGGCTGCGGACACCTGTTTACGAGCAGTACTTC
TRBV6-5,NA,TRBJ2-7,NA,CASSYSRSTYEQYF,TGTGCCAGCAGTTACTCCCGGAGTACCTACGAGCAGTACTTC
TRBV6-1,NA,TRBJ2-3,NA,CASSESGGRSTDTQYF,TGTGCCAGCAGTGAATCGGGGGGCCGGAGCACAGATACGCAGTATTTT
TRBV23-1,TRBD1,TRBJ2-6,NA,CASSPPTGPGANVLTF,TGCGCCAGCAGTCCGCCGACAGGGCCTGGGGCCAACGTCCTGACTTTC
TRBV6-5,TRBD1,TRBJ2-7,NA,CASSYFGQAYEQYF,TGTGCCAGCAGTTACTTTGGACAGGCCTACGAGCAGTACTTC
TRBV6-1,TRBD1,TRBJ1-5,NA,CASSEPGGGQPQHF,TGTGCCAGCAGTGAACCAGGGGGCGGTCAGCCCCAGCATTTT
TRBV5-4,NA,TRBJ2-6,NA,CASTYEPRSSGANVLTF,TGTGCCAGCACCTACGAGCCCCGGAGCTCTGGGGCCAACGTCCTGACTTTC
TRBV27,TRBD1,TRBJ2-5,once,CASTGQGRETQYF,TGTGCCAGCACCGGACAGGGAAGGGAGACCCAGTACTTC
TRBV4-1,TRBD1,TRBJ2-7,NA,CASSTILGTGTYEQYF,TGCGCCAGCAGCACGATCCTAGGGACAGGGACCTACGAGCAGTACTTC
TRBV28,TRBD1,TRBJ2-7,NA,CASSLSSTGSYEQYF,TGTGCCAGCAGTTTATCCTCGACAGGGTCCTACGAGCAGTACTTC
TRBV27,NA,TRBJ1-4,NA,CASSWGSAVRVGKLFF,TGTGCCAGCAGTTGGGGATCAGCCGTCAGGGTGGGAAAACTGTTTTTT
TRBV11-3,TRBD1,TRBJ2-1,NA,CASSQRSGGGNEQFF,TGTGCCAGCAGCCAAAGGTCAGGGGGCGGGAATGAGCAGTTCTTC
TRBV19,TRBD1,TRBJ2-7,NA,CASSTSPGQYEQYF,TGTGCCAGTAGTACTTCCCCGGGACAGTACGAGCAGTACTTC
TRBV2,NA,TRBJ1-5,few,CASSDAGHQPQHF,TGTGCCAGCAGTGATGCGGGGCACCAGCCCCAGCATTTT
TRBV5-6,TRBD1,TRBJ2-5,NA,CASSLTGADQETQYF,TGTGCCAGCAGCTTGACAGGGGCTGATCAAGAGACCCAGTACTTC